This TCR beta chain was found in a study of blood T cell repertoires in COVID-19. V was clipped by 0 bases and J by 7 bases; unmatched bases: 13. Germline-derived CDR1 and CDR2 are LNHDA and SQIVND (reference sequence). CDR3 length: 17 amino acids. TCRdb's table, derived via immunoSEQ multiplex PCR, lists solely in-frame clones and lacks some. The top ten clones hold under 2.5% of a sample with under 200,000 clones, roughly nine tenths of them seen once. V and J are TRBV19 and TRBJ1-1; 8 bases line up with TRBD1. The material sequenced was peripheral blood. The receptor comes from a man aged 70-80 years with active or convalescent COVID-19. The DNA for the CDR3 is TGTGCCAGTAGTATAGATTTCGTGGGACAGGCCCCTTTTGAAGCTTTCTTT. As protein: CASSIDFVGQAPFEAFF.